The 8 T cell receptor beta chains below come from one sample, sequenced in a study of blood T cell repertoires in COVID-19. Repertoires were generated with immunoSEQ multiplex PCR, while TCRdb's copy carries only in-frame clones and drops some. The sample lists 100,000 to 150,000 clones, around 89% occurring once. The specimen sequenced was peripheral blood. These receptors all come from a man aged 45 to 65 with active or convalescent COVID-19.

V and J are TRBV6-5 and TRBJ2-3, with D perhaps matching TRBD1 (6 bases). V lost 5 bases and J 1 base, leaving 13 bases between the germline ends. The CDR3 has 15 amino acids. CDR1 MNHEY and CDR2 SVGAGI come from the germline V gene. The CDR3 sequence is CASSSGRGGTDTQYF. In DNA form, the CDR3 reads TGTGCCAGCAGTAGCGGCAGGGGCGGCACAGATACGCAGTATTTT.

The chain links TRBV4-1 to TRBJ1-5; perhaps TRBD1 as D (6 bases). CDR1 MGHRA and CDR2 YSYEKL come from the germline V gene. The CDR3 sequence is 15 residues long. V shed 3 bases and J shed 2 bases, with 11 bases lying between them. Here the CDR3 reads CASSHSGAGNQPQHF. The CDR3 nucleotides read TGCGCCAGCAGCCACTCAGGGGCTGGCAATCAGCCCCAGCATTTT.

CDR3 amino acids: CASSQGVRTGGSGYTF. The CDR3 DNA follows: TGTGCCAGCAGCCAAGGGGTCAGGACAGGGGGCTCTGGCTACACCTTC. The rearrangement uses TRBV4-2 and TRBJ1-2, with 11 positions matching TRBD1. J was trimmed by 7 bases and V by 1 base; bases with no gene match: 8. The germline V gene encodes CDR1 LGHNA and CDR2 YNFKEQ. The CDR3 extends over 16 amino acids.

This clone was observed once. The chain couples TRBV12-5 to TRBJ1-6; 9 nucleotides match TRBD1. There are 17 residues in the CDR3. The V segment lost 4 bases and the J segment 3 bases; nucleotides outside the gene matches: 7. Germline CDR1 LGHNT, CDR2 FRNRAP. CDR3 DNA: TGTGCTAGTGGTTCGGGACAGGGTGTTGGCTATAATTCACCCCTCCACTTT. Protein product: CASGSGQGVGYNSPLHF.

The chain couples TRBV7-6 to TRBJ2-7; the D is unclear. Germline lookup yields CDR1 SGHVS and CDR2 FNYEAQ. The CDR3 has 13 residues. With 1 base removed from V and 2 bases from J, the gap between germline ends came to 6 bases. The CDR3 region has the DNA TGTGCCAGCAGCTTAGGAGAAGCCTACGAGCAGTACTTC. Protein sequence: CASSLGEAYEQYF. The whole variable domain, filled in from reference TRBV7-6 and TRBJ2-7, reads GAGVSQSPRYKVTKRGQDVALRCDPISGHVSLYWYRQALGQGPEFLTYFNYEAQQDKSGLPNDRFSAERPEGSISTLTIQRTEQRDSAMYRCASSLGEAYEQYFGPGTRLTVT.

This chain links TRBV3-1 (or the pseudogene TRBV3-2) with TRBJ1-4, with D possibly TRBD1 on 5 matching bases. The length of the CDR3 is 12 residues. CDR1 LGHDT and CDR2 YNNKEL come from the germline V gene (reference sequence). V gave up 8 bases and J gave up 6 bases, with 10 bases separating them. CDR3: CASRRDDEKLFF. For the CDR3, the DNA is TGTGCCAGCCGCAGGGATGATGAAAAACTGTTTTTT.

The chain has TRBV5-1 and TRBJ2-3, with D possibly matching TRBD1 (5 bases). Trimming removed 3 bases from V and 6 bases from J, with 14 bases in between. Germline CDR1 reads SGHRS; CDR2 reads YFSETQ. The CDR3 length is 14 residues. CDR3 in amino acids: CASSSTEHSDTQYF. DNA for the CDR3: TGCGCCAGCAGCTCGACAGAACACAGCGATACGCAGTATTTT.

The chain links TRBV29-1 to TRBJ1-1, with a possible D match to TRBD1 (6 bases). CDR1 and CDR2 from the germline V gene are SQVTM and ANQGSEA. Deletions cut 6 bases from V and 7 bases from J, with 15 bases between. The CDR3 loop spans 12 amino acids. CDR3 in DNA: TGCAGCGTCGAAAGACAGGCCCGTGAAGCTTTCTTT. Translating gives CSVERQAREAFF.